This section outlines one T cell receptor beta chain sequence together with its context. Germline assignment: CDR1 SQVTM and CDR2 ANQGSEA. The ends lost 3 bases at V and 6 bases at J; junction bases unmatched: 11. The CDR3 consists of 15 residues. Produced via immunoSEQ multiplex PCR; TCRdb's table is partial and in-frame only. This sample has about 180,000 clones; 80% to 90% occur once, and the top ten carry roughly 20%. The data originate from a study of blood T cell repertoires in COVID-19. The rearrangement joins TRBV29-1 to TRBJ2-3; 8 bases line up with TRBD2. The sequencing input was peripheral blood. The TCR sequence derives from a man in his 70s with active or convalescent COVID-19. The CDR3 protein is CSVEGSGSVKDTQYF. The CDR3 DNA reads TGCAGCGTTGAGGGCAGCGGGAGTGTAAAGGATACGCAGTATTTT.